Presented here are 11 T cell receptor beta chains from one specimen sequenced in a study of cytomegalovirus exposure and HLA in healthy donors. The PCR ran on 60 Vbeta and 13 Jbeta primers. Measured with immunoSEQ multiplex PCR; TCRdb has only the in-frame clones, and not every one. This sample yields under 200,000 clones, of which around 77% are seen a single time; more than 2% belongs to the top ten. Sequenced input: PBMCs. These receptors were collected from a middle-aged man in good health and CMV-seropositive.

The CDR3 here is CASSWNRGLNQPQHF. The CDR3 nucleotides read TGTGCCAGCAGCTGGAACCGAGGACTAAATCAGCCCCAGCATTTT. This chain links TRBV2 with TRBJ1-5; no firm D call. V gave up 6 bases and J gave up 4 bases, with 16 bases separating them. The length of the CDR3 is 15 residues. Germline V gene data show CDR1 as SNHLY and CDR2 as FYNNEI. Combining the CDR3 with reference TRBV2 and TRBJ1-5 gives the whole variable domain EPEVTQTPSHQVTQMGQEVILRCVPISNHLYFYWYRQILGQKVEFLVSFYNNEISEKSEIFDDQFSVERPDGSNFTLKIRSTKLEDSAMYFCASSWNRGLNQPQHFGDGTRLSIL.

This clone showed up just once. The chain combines TRBV18 with TRBJ2-7; the match to TRBD2 covers 7 bases. Germline V CDR1 and CDR2: KGHSH, LQKENI. The CDR3 loop spans 15 amino acids. With 3 bases clipped from V and 0 bases from J, the junction kept 5 bases outside the gene matches. The CDR3 reads CASSPSSGDSYEQYF. DNA for the CDR3: TGTGCCAGCTCACCGTCCAGCGGGGACTCCTACGAGCAGTACTTC.

V and J are TRBV5-1 and TRBJ2-7; 10 positions agree with TRBD1. V lost 7 bases to trimming and J lost 5 bases; unmatched junction nucleotides: 6. Per germline, CDR1 SGHRS and CDR2 YFSETQ. The CDR3 runs 13 residues. The DNA for the CDR3 is TGCGCCAGCCGAGTGACAGGGGGCGACGAGCAGTACTTC. It specifies CASRVTGGDEQYF.

This clone was observed a handful of times. This chain uses TRBV20-1 with TRBJ2-5; a weak D match, TRBD2 (5 bases). The V end lost 6 bases, the J end lost 4 bases, and 9 bases lay between the germline ends. The CDR3 is 11 amino acids. Per the germline V gene, CDR1 is DFQATT and CDR2 is SNEGSKA (reference sequence). This chain's CDR3 is CSAPRGETQYF. The DNA of the CDR3 is TGCAGTGCCCCCCGGGGAGAGACCCAGTACTTC.

The chain has TRBV4-1 and TRBJ1-1; D unclear. Germline V gene lookup returns CDR1 MGHRA and CDR2 YSYEKL. This CDR3 has 15 residues. V was shortened by 1 base and J by 1 base, with 10 bases between the two germline ends. Written as DNA, the CDR3 is TGCGCCAGCAGCCAAGGCGGCAACGCGAACACTGAAGCTTTCTTT. This sequence encodes CASSQGGNANTEAFF.

V gene TRBV19 combines with J gene TRBJ2-1; 10 bases map to TRBD2. CDR1 and CDR2 (germline): LNHDA, SQIVND (reference sequence). V trimming: 7 bases; J trimming: 3 bases; junction bases outside the gene matches: 6. This CDR3 has 15 residues. Here the CDR3 reads CASTPLAGIYNEQFF. The CDR3 DNA sequence: TGTGCCAGTACCCCACTAGCGGGGATCTACAATGAGCAGTTCTTC. The full variable domain, completed using reference TRBV19 and TRBJ2-1, is DGGITQSPKYLFRKEGQNVTLSCEQNLNHDAMYWYRQDPGQGLRLIYYSQIVNDFQKGDIAEGYSVSREKKESFPLTVTSAQKNPTAFYLCASTPLAGIYNEQFFGPGTRLTVL.

The chain couples TRBV7-6 to TRBJ2-5; 10 nucleotides agree with TRBD2. With V trimmed by 5 bases and J by 0 bases, 12 bases remained unmatched. The CDR3 is made up of 18 amino acids. Germline V gene lookup returns CDR1 SGHVS and CDR2 FNYEAQ. CDR3 DNA sequence: TGTGCCAGCAGCCCTCGGACTAGCGGACGAGCCTACCAAGAGACCCAGTACTTC. Translation: CASSPRTSGRAYQETQYF.

This clone occurred a few times. The V call is TRBV28, the J call TRBJ2-7; 8 bases agree with TRBD1. This CDR3 region has 15 residues. Germline loops: CDR1 MDHEN, CDR2 SYDVKM. Germline trimming cut 3 bases from V and 2 bases from J; bases unmatched to any gene: 6. The CDR3, as DNA: TGTGCCAGCAGTTTTGCGACAGGGGTAGCCTACGAGCAGTACTTC. Its translation: CASSFATGVAYEQYF. Variable domain in full (rest from reference TRBV28 and TRBJ2-7): DVKVTQSSRYLVKRTGEKVFLECVQDMDHENMFWYRQDPGLGLRLIYFSYDVKMKEKGDIPEGYSVSREKKERFSLILESASTNQTSMYLCASSFATGVAYEQYFGPGTRLTVT.

This clone turned up a few times. The rearrangement joins TRBV14 to TRBJ2-1; D possibly corresponds to TRBD2 (6 bases). Germline-derived CDR1 and CDR2 are SGHDN and FVKESK. Deletions cut 4 bases from V and 5 bases from J, with 21 bases between. This CDR3 is 17 amino acids long. CDR3 DNA: TGTGCCAGCAGCCTGTATGGGGGGACCCTCCTGAACAATGAGCAGTTCTTC. Its protein product is CASSLYGGTLLNNEQFF.

This rearrangement joins TRBV6-1 to TRBJ1-2, with 11 positions matching TRBD1. The V gene's germline CDR1 is MNHNS and CDR2 SASEGT. The CDR3 runs to 17 residues. Trimming took 3 bases from V and 3 from J; bases not matched to a gene: 9. The CDR3: CASSDPLGQGGDYGYTF. In nucleotides, the CDR3 is TGTGCCAGCAGTGACCCGTTGGGACAGGGGGGGGACTATGGCTACACCTTC.

This clone was observed a handful of times. The chain is built from TRBV2 and TRBJ2-2; 10 positions match TRBD1. J gave up 4 bases and V 6 bases, and 2 bases lay outside the gene matches. Per the germline V gene, CDR1 is SNHLY and CDR2 is FYNNEI. The CDR3 contains 14 residues. CDR3 in amino acids: CASRDRGTTGELFF. The CDR3 bases are TGTGCCAGCAGGGACAGGGGGACCACCGGGGAGCTGTTTTTT.